These 29 T cell receptor beta chains originate from one sample sequenced in a study of radiotherapy plus CTLA-4 blockade in lung cancer. TCRdb keeps only in-frame clones here, not all; method: immunoSEQ multiplex PCR. Among about 39,000 clones listed, approximately 75% were seen once. Specimen: peripheral blood, collected from a patient treated with radiotherapy plus ipilimumab. These receptors were obtained from a human donor with non-small cell lung cancer that progressed on radiotherapy plus ipilimumab.

This sequence joins TRBV10-3 and TRBJ1-5; the match to TRBD1 covers 10 bases. This CDR3 is 14 amino acids long. V lost 4 bases, J lost 6 bases, and 3 bases stayed unmatched. From germline, CDR1 is ENHRY and CDR2 SYGVKD. The CDR3 is CAISADRGLQPQHF. In DNA form, the CDR3 reads TGTGCCATCAGTGCCGACAGGGGGCTTCAGCCCCAGCATTTT.

The chain combines TRBV27 with TRBJ1-5; TRBD1 agrees at 9 bases. CDR1 MNHEY and CDR2 SMNVEV come from the germline V gene (reference sequence). The ends lost 6 bases at V and 8 bases at J; junction bases unmatched: 17. This CDR3 has 17 residues. CDR3 protein: CASSPFGTGFDFEPQHF. As DNA, the CDR3 is TGTGCCAGCAGCCCGTTCGGGACAGGGTTTGATTTCGAGCCCCAGCATTTT.

The rearrangement links TRBV4-3 to TRBJ2-5; 7 bases line up with TRBD1. V shed 3 bases, J shed 4 bases, and the junction held 8 bases outside the gene matches. Germline V gene lookup returns CDR1 LGHNA and CDR2 YSLEER. The CDR3 is 15 amino acids. Here the CDR3 DNA reads TGCGCCAGCAGCCAGAACAGGGGAAAGGTAGAGACCCAGTACTTC. This codes for CASSQNRGKVETQYF.

V is TRBV7-9 and J is TRBJ2-2, with TRBD1 matching over 10 bases. V lost 5 bases to trimming and J lost 1 base; unmatched junction nucleotides: 4. This CDR3 contains 16 residues. Germline assignment: CDR1 SEHNR and CDR2 FQNEAQ (reference sequence). CDR3 residues: CASSPRTGGNTGELFF. In nucleotides, the CDR3 is TGTGCCAGCAGCCCACGGACAGGGGGGAACACCGGGGAGCTGTTTTTT.

This chain uses TRBV5-1 with TRBJ1-1, with 9 nucleotides matching TRBD1. Germline trimming cut 0 bases from V and 2 bases from J; bases unmatched to any gene: 2. CDR3 length: 15 residues. From germline, CDR1 is SGHRS and CDR2 YFSETQ. CDR3 in amino acids: CASSLGQGVNTEAFF. In DNA form, the CDR3 reads TGCGCCAGCAGCTTGGGACAGGGGGTTAACACTGAAGCTTTCTTT.

The chain recombines TRBV7-2 with TRBJ1-2; TRBD1 aligns across 7 bases. The CDR3 contains 13 residues. V was pared by 6 bases and J by 5 bases, with 6 bases of the junction left unmatched. Germline loops: CDR1 SGHTA, CDR2 FQGNSA. The CDR3 nucleotides are TGTGCCAGCAGAGAAGGCAGGGGGTATGGCTACACCTTC. Translated, it gives CASREGRGYGYTF. Full variable domain (outside the CDR3, taken from reference TRBV7-2 and TRBJ1-2): GAGVSQSPSNKVTEKGKDVELRCDPISGHTALYWYRQSLGQGLEFLIYFQGNSAPDKSGLPSDRFSAERTGGSVSTLTIQRTQQEDSAVYLCASREGRGYGYTFGSGTRLTVV.

The V gene is TRBV9, the J gene TRBJ2-3, with D possibly TRBD2 on 6 matching bases. This CDR3 spans 17 amino acids. V lost 5 bases and J 8 bases, leaving 27 bases between the germline ends. Germline CDR1 SGDLS, CDR2 YYNGEE. The CDR3 sequence: CASSTGDSRITGATQYF. The CDR3 DNA reads as TGTGCCAGCAGTACCGGGGACTCCCGGATAACCGGGGCTACGCAGTATTTT.

The rearrangement joins TRBV14 to TRBJ1-3; D is unresolved. The CDR3 contains 14 residues. Trimming removed 4 bases at V and 0 bases at J, with 7 bases between. Germline assignment: CDR1 SGHDN and CDR2 FVKESK. The CDR3 region is CASSLDHSGNTIYF. DNA for the CDR3: TGTGCCAGCAGCCTAGATCACTCTGGAAACACCATATATTTT.

The rearrangement links TRBV10-3 to TRBJ2-6, with D hard to call. The germline gives CDR1 ENHRY, CDR2 SYGVKD. This CDR3 has 13 amino acids. V was clipped by 3 bases and J by 12 bases, with 12 bases between them. CDR3 amino acids: CAISDRAPTVLTF. As DNA, the CDR3 is TGTGCCATCAGTGATCGAGCACCAACCGTCCTGACTTTC.

This rearrangement joins TRBV15 to TRBJ2-2, with unresolved D. Trimming removed 0 bases at V and 0 bases at J, with 2 bases between. Germline CDR1 reads LNHNV; CDR2 reads YYDKDF (reference sequence). The CDR3 runs 14 residues. This chain's CDR3 is CATSRDSNTGELFF. The CDR3 region has the DNA TGTGCCACCAGCAGAGACTCGAACACCGGGGAGCTGTTTTTT.

V is TRBV18 and J is TRBJ1-6, with 8 bases matching TRBD1. The CDR3 is 15 amino acids. V shed 2 bases, J shed 7 bases, and the junction held 4 bases outside the gene matches. The germline gives CDR1 KGHSH, CDR2 LQKENI. CDR3 region: CASSPWGQANSPLHF. CDR3 DNA: TGTGCCAGCTCACCATGGGGACAGGCCAATTCACCCCTCCACTTT.

The chain recombines TRBV4-1 with TRBJ2-3; 8 bases map to TRBD1. Germline CDR1 and CDR2: MGHRA and YSYEKL. The V segment lost 4 bases and the J segment 5 bases; nucleotides outside the gene matches: 8. This CDR3 has 15 residues. This CDR3 is CASSPRTGQRDTQYF. Written as DNA, the CDR3 is TGCGCCAGCAGCCCCCGGACAGGGCAGCGAGATACGCAGTATTTT.

The chain carries TRBV19 and TRBJ1-2; TRBD1 might be the D (6 bases). V shed 8 bases and J shed 6 bases, with 16 bases lying between them. The CDR3 loop spans 13 amino acids. Germline V gives CDR1 LNHDA, CDR2 SQIVND (reference sequence). The CDR3 spells CASADSPYDGYTF. The CDR3 region has the DNA TGTGCCAGTGCGGACAGCCCCTACGATGGCTACACCTTC.

Points on this clone: A far larger clone is only one base removed, so a read error is likely. V is TRBV14 and J is TRBJ1-2; no firm D call. The CDR3 is 13 amino acids. The V gene's germline CDR1 is SGHDN and CDR2 FVKESK. V was trimmed by 0 bases and J by 8 bases, leaving 10 bases between them. The CDR3 region is CASSQERRRGYTF. The CDR3 region has the DNA TGTGCCAGCAGCCAAGAGAGGAGGCGAGGCTACACCTTC.

CDR3 nucleotide sequence: TGTGCCAGCTCAACGACAGGGCGAGAGACCCAGTACTTC. Translated: CASSTTGRETQYF. J is TRBJ2-5 and V is TRBV18, with 7 bases matching TRBD1. V shed 5 bases and J 4 bases; nucleotides not matched to a gene: 4. The CDR3 extends over 13 amino acids. Germline CDR1 and CDR2: KGHSH and LQKENI.

The J gene is TRBJ1-4, the V gene TRBV5-6, with 11 positions matching TRBD1. Germline-derived CDR1 and CDR2 are SGHDT and YYEEEE. The V segment lost 4 bases and the J segment 6 bases; nucleotides outside the gene matches: 11. The CDR3 covers 17 residues. This chain's CDR3 is CASSTSGTGGGYEKLFF. The CDR3, as DNA: TGTGCCAGCAGCACCTCCGGGACAGGGGGAGGGTATGAAAAACTGTTTTTT.

This clone was detected once. The gene calls are TRBV28 and TRBJ2-3; 9 bases fit TRBD2. Germline V lookup: CDR1 MDHEN, CDR2 SYDVKM. This CDR3 comprises 15 residues. J gave up 1 base and V 10 bases, and 9 bases lay outside the gene matches. Written as DNA, the CDR3 is TGTGCCACCGACGAATTAGCGGGGGGCACAGATACGCAGTATTTT. This encodes CATDELAGGTDTQYF.

This clone was seen once. This sequence joins TRBV6-1 and TRBJ1-2; the D is unclear. There are 14 residues in the CDR3. Germline V gene lookup returns CDR1 MNHNS and CDR2 SASEGT. V was shortened by 6 bases and J by 0 bases, with 11 bases between the two germline ends. Written as DNA, the CDR3 is TGTGCCAGCAGAGTTTCGTTAGCTAACTATGGCTACACCTTC. It yields the protein CASRVSLANYGYTF.

This rearrangement joins TRBV15 to TRBJ2-5; TRBD2 aligns across 7 bases. V shed 0 bases, J shed 4 bases, and the junction held 8 bases outside the gene matches. The CDR3 runs to 16 residues. Germline-derived CDR1 and CDR2 are LNHNV and YYDKDF (reference sequence). CDR3 coding DNA: TGTGCCACCAGCAGAGATTGGGGGGGACTCAGAGAGACCCAGTACTTC. Protein sequence: CATSRDWGGLRETQYF.

Here the CDR3 DNA reads TGTGCCAGCCTTCCGACGGCGGGGACCCAGTACTTC. It encodes CASLPTAGTQYF. This rearrangement joins TRBV2 to TRBJ2-5, with D possibly matching TRBD2 (5 bases). CDR1 is SNHLY and CDR2 is FYNNEI in the germline V gene. The length of the CDR3 is 12 residues. Trimming removed 8 bases at V and 7 bases at J, with 14 bases between.

This clone was observed a few times. The chain joins TRBV6-5 to TRBJ2-7, with TRBD1 identical over 10 bases. In germline, CDR1 is MNHEY, CDR2 SVGAGI. V shed 6 bases and J 2 bases; nucleotides not matched to a gene: 4. CDR3 size: 14 residues. The chain's CDR3 is CASRLTGGPYEQYF. CDR3 sequence (DNA): TGTGCCAGCAGGTTGACAGGGGGCCCCTACGAGCAGTACTTC.

This clone was seen just once. The chain joins TRBV11-2 to TRBJ2-7; tentative D call: TRBD2 (7 bases). Germline lookup yields CDR1 SGHAT and CDR2 FQNNGV. V lost 5 bases to trimming and J lost 5 bases, with 13 bases between them. The CDR3 length is 13 residues. The CDR3 spells CASSPQGRDEQYF. The DNA of the CDR3 is TGTGCCAGCAGCCCTCAGGGGAGGGACGAGCAGTACTTC. Variable domain in full (rest from reference TRBV11-2 and TRBJ2-7): EAGVAQSPRYKIIEKRQSVAFWCNPISGHATLYWYQQILGQGPKLLIQFQNNGVVDDSQLPKDRFSAERLKGVDSTLKIQPAKLEDSAVYLCASSPQGRDEQYFGPGTRLTVT.

The chain joins TRBV18 to TRBJ2-5; D unclear. Trimming took 3 bases from V and 5 from J, leaving 7 bases between them. This CDR3 spans 12 amino acids. The germline gives CDR1 KGHSH, CDR2 LQKENI. CDR3: CASSPHGETQYF. As DNA, the CDR3 is TGTGCCAGCTCACCTCACGGGGAGACCCAGTACTTC. The full variable domain, with the rest looked up from reference TRBV18 and TRBJ2-5, is NAGVMQNPRHLVRRRGQEARLRCSPMKGHSHVYWYRQLPEEGLKFMVYLQKENIIDESGMPKERFSAEFPKEGPSILRIQQVVRGDSAAYFCASSPHGETQYFGPGTRLLVL.

V and J are TRBV5-5 and TRBJ1-4; 7 bases map to TRBD1. V was clipped by 4 bases and J by 5 bases; unmatched bases: 5. Germline-derived CDR1 and CDR2 are SGHKS and YYEKEE (reference sequence). The CDR3 loop spans 14 amino acids. In nucleotides, the CDR3 is TGTGCCAGCAGCCAGACAGGGTGGAATGAAAAACTGTTTTTT. Encoded protein: CASSQTGWNEKLFF.

The chain has TRBV11-2 and TRBJ1-2; D possibly corresponds to TRBD1 (6 bases). V was pared by 1 base and J by 6 bases, with 12 bases between. Germline V lookup: CDR1 SGHAT, CDR2 FQNNGV. CDR3 size: 14 residues. The CDR3 nucleotides are TGTGCCAGCAGCTTAGTTGCGGGGGGCAATGGCTACACCTTC. This sequence encodes CASSLVAGGNGYTF.

This clone was detected a few times. This chain links TRBV7-9 with TRBJ1-5; D remains ambiguous. CDR3 length: 17 residues. V was cut by 1 base and J by 0 bases, with 13 bases left in between. Germline CDR1 SEHNR, CDR2 FQNEAQ (reference sequence). The CDR3 nucleotides read TGTGCCAGCAGCTTAGGAGGTGGAGCCTATAGCAATCAGCCCCAGCATTTT. This codes for CASSLGGGAYSNQPQHF.

The chain uses TRBV18 and TRBJ1-3; D is perhaps TRBD1 (5 bases). V shed 6 bases and J shed 8 bases, with 20 bases lying between them. The CDR3 spans 15 residues. Per germline, CDR1 KGHSH and CDR2 LQKENI. CDR3 loop: CASSPKHSGVHTIYF. CDR3 nucleotides: TGTGCCAGCTCTCCAAAACACTCGGGGGTACACACCATATATTTT.

This clone was seen more than once but under ten times. This chain connects TRBV7-9 to TRBJ1-6; 8 nucleotides match TRBD1. Germline CDR1 reads SEHNR; CDR2 reads FQNEAQ (reference sequence). V lost 5 bases, J lost 8 bases, and 5 bases stayed unmatched. The CDR3 has 14 residues. The CDR3 spells CASSQDRGDSPLHF. CDR3 in DNA: TGTGCCAGCAGCCAAGACAGGGGAGATTCACCCCTCCACTTT.

The V call is TRBV7-2, the J call TRBJ2-3; 13 bases align to TRBD2. The germline V gene encodes CDR1 SGHTA and CDR2 FQGNSA. Trimming took 5 bases from V and 5 from J; bases not matched to a gene: 16. CDR3 length: 19 amino acids. The CDR3 spells CASSLGLAGASPALDTQYF. DNA of the CDR3: TGTGCCAGCAGCCTTGGACTAGCGGGGGCCTCCCCCGCCTTAGATACGCAGTATTTT.